What follows is one T cell receptor beta chain and its context. These data come from a study of cytomegalovirus exposure and HLA in healthy donors. 13 Jbeta primers and 60 Vbeta primers were used for the PCR. TCRdb's table, derived via immunoSEQ multiplex PCR, lists solely in-frame clones and lacks some. The repertoire table contains 200,000 to 250,000 clones. The sample taken for sequencing was PBMCs. The receptor comes from a woman aged 25 to 45 in good health and CMV-seropositive.

The CDR3 DNA is TGTGCCAGCAGTTCGTCCGACAGGGCCGAGACCCAGTACTTC. Amino acid sequence: CASSSSDRAETQYF. The chain recombines TRBV6-1 with TRBJ2-5; 7 bases fit TRBD1. Germline V CDR1 and CDR2: MNHNS, SASEGT. V shed 5 bases and J 5 bases; nucleotides not matched to a gene: 8. CDR3 size: 14 residues.